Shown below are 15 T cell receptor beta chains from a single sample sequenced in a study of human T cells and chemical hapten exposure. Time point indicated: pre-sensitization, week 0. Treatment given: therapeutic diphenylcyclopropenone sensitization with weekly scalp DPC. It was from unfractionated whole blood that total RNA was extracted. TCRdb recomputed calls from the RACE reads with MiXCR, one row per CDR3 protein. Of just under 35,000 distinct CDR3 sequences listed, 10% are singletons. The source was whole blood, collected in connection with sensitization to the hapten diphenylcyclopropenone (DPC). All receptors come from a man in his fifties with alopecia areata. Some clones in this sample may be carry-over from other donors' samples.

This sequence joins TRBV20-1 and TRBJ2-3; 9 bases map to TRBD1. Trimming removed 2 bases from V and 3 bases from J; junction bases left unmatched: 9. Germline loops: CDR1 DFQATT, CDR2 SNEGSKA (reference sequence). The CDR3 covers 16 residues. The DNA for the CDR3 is TGCAGTGCTAGACCCGGACAGGGGAGAGTGACAGATACGCAGTATTTT. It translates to CSARPGQGRVTDTQYF.

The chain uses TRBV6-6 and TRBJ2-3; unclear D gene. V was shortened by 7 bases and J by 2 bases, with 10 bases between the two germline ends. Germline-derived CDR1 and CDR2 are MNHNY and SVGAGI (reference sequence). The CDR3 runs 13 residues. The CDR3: CASNRIFTDTQYF. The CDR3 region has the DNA TGTGCCAGCAATCGGATTTTCACAGATACGCAGTATTTT.

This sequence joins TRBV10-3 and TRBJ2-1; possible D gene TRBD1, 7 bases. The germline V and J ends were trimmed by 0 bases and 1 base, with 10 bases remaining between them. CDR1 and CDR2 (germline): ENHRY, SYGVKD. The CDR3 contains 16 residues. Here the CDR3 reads CAISESTGRSYNEQFF. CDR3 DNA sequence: TGTGCCATCAGTGAGTCGACAGGGAGGTCCTACAATGAGCAGTTCTTC.

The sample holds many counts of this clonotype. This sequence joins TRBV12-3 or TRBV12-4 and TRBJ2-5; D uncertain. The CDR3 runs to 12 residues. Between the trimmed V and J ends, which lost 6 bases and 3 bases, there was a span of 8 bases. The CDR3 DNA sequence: TGTGCCAGCAGGGAATTTGAAGAGACCCAGTACTTC. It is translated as CASREFEETQYF.

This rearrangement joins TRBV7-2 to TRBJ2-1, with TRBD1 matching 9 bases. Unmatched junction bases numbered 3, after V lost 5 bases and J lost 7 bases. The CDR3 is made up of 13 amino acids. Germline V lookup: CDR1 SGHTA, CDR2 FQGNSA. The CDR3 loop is CASSVGQGNEQFF. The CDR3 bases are TGTGCCAGCAGCGTAGGACAGGGGAATGAGCAGTTCTTC. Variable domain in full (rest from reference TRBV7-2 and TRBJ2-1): GAGVSQSPSNKVTEKGKDVELRCDPISGHTALYWYRQSLGQGLEFLIYFQGNSAPDKSGLPSDRFSAERTGGSVSTLTIQRTQQEDSAVYLCASSVGQGNEQFFGPGTRLTVL.

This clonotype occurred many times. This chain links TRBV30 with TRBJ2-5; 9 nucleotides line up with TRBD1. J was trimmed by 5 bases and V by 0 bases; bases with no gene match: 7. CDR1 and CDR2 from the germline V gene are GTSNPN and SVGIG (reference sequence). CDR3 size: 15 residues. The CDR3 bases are TGTGCCTGGAGTGTATTAGGGACAGGGAGGGAGACCCAGTACTTC. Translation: CAWSVLGTGRETQYF.

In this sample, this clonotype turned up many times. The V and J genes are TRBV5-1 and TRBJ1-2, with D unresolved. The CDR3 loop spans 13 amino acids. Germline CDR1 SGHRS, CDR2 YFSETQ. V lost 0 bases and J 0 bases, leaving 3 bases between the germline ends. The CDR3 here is CASSLAANYGYTF. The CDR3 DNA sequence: TGCGCCAGCAGCTTGGCCGCTAACTATGGCTACACCTTC.

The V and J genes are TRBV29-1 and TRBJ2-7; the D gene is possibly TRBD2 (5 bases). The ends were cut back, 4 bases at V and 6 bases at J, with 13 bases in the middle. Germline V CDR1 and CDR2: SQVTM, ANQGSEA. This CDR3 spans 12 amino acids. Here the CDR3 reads CSVALGGGEQYF. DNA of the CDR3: TGCAGCGTTGCGCTAGGAGGAGGCGAGCAGTACTTC.

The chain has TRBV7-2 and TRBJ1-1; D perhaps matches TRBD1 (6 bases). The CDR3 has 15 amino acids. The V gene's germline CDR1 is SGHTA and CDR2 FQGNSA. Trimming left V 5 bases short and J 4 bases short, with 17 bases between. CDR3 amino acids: CASSPLSMGATEAFF. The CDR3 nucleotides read TGTGCCAGCAGCCCGTTGAGTATGGGGGCCACTGAAGCTTTCTTT.

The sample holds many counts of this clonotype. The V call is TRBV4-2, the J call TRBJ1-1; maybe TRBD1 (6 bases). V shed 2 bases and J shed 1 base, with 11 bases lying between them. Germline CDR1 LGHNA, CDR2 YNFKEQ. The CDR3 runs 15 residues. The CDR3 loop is CASSQKKTGNTEAFF. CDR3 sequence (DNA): TGTGCCAGCAGCCAAAAGAAGACAGGGAACACTGAAGCTTTCTTT.

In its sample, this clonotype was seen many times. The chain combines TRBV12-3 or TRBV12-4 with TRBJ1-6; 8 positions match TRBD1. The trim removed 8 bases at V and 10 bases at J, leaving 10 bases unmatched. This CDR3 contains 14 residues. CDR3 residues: CASRLTGDYSPLHF. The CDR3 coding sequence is TGTGCCAGCCGATTGACAGGGGACTACTCACCCCTCCACTTT.

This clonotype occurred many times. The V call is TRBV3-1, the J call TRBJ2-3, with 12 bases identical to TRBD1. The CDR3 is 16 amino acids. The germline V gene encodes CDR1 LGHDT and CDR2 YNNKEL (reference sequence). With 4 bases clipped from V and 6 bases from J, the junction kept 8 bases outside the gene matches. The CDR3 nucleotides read TGTGCCAGCAGCCGGGGGACAGGGGGCAATAGGGATACGCAGTATTTT. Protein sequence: CASSRGTGGNRDTQYF.

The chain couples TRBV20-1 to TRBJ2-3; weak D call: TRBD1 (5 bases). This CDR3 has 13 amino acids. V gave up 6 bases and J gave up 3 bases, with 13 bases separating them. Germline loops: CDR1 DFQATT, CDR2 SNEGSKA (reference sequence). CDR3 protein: CSAEARETDTQYF. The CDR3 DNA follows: TGCAGTGCCGAGGCCAGGGAAACAGATACGCAGTATTTT.

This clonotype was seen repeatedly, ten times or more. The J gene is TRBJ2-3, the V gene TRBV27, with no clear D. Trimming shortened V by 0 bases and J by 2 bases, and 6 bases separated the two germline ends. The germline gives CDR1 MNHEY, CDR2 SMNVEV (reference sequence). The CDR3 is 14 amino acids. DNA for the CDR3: TGTGCCAGCAGTTTATCGCGAAACACAGATACGCAGTATTTT. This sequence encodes CASSLSRNTDTQYF.

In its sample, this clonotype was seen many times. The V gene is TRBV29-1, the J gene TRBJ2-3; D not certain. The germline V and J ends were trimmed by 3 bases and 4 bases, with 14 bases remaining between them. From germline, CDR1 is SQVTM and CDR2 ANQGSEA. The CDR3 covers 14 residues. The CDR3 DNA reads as TGCAGCGTTGATTTGGCGCGAGGCGCAGATACGCAGTATTTT. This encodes CSVDLARGADTQYF.